The 27 T cell receptor beta chains below all came from one sample that was sequenced in a study of molecular identifiers for immune sequencing clone quantification. TCRdb reprocessed the PCR reads via MiXCR and lists one record per CDR3 protein. The sample lists 300,000 to 400,000 distinct CDR3 sequences; roughly 23% were seen once. Sequencing input: naive CD8+ T cells from blood, with Jurkat cell RNA spiked in. The subset: FACS-sorted CD8+CD4-CCR7+CD45RA+ naive T cells. These receptors all come from a human donor in good health. Some libraries in this study had Jurkat cell RNA spiked in.

The table lists this clonotype with many counts. The chain combines TRBV20-1 with TRBJ2-7, with 8 nucleotides matching TRBD2. J gave up 4 bases and V 0 bases, and 8 bases lay outside the gene matches. CDR3 length: 15 amino acids. Germline-derived CDR1 and CDR2 are DFQATT and SNEGSKA (reference sequence). The CDR3 sequence: CSARDRGGQSYEQYF. The CDR3 nucleotides are TGCAGTGCTAGAGATCGGGGGGGGCAATCGTACGAGCAGTACTTC.

This clonotype was observed many times. The CDR3 loop reads CASSKQGVGNQPQHF. In nucleotides, the CDR3 is TGTGCCAGCAGTAAGCAGGGAGTGGGCAATCAGCCCCAGCATTTT. The chain carries TRBV27 and TRBJ1-5; the D gene is possibly TRBD1 (5 bases). The CDR3 loop spans 15 amino acids. Trimming cost V 5 bases and J 2 bases, with 13 bases left between them. Germline loops: CDR1 MNHEY, CDR2 SMNVEV (reference sequence).

This clonotype was recorded many times. The V gene is TRBV5-1, the J gene TRBJ2-1; the D is unclear. The length of the CDR3 is 16 residues. Trimming took off 4 bases at V and 5 bases at J, with 19 bases between the two ends. Per germline, CDR1 SGHRS and CDR2 YFSETQ. CDR3 sequence reads: CASSRTSGSTNNEQFF. DNA of the CDR3: TGCGCCAGCAGCCGTACATCTGGTTCAACGAACAATGAGCAGTTCTTC.

This clonotype was picked up many times. The chain recombines TRBV6-5 with TRBJ1-6; no reliable D call. CDR1 is MNHEY, CDR2 SVGAGI, per germline. CDR3 size: 15 residues. Trimming cost V 0 bases and J 7 bases, with 10 bases left between them. CDR3 region: CASSYSPQLNSPLHF. The CDR3 bases are TGTGCCAGCAGTTACTCTCCACAGTTGAATTCACCCCTCCACTTT.

At least ten counts were recorded for this clonotype. This chain joins TRBV2 and TRBJ2-7; D remains unclear. CDR1 and CDR2 (germline): SNHLY, FYNNEI. The CDR3 runs 13 residues. Trimming shortened V by 8 bases and J by 0 bases, and 11 bases separated the two germline ends. The DNA for the CDR3 is TGTGCCAGCGCCCCCTTCCGCTCCTACGAGCAGTACTTC. Amino acid sequence: CASAPFRSYEQYF.

Points on this clonotype: A read error is possible here, since a much larger clone lies one base away. The chain has TRBV7-9 and TRBJ2-7, with 8 bases matching TRBD2. The CDR3 totals 15 residues. Germline V gene sequence: CDR1 SEHNR, CDR2 FQNEAQ (reference sequence). Germline trimming cut 8 bases from V and 3 bases from J; bases unmatched to any gene: 12. The CDR3 spells CASGQWGGGHYEQYF. CDR3 coding DNA: TGTGCCAGCGGCCAGTGGGGCGGGGGGCACTACGAGCAGTACTTC. Supplemented by reference TRBV7-9 and TRBJ2-7, the full variable domain reads DTGVSQNPRHKITKRGQNVTFRCDPISEHNRLYWYRQTLGQGPEFLTYFQNEAQLEKSRLLSDRFSAERPKGSFSTLEIQRTEQGDSAMYLCASGQWGGGHYEQYFGPGTRLTVT.

As concerns this clonotype: This could be a read error, since a much larger clone is one nucleotide away. The V and J genes are TRBV7-9 and TRBJ1-4; no clear D. CDR3 size: 16 residues. Germline CDR1 reads SEHNR; CDR2 reads FQNEAQ (reference sequence). The CDR3 DNA sequence: TGTGCCAGCAGCCCCCGGACGGATGCAACTAATGAAAAACTGGTTTTT. Its translation is CASSPRTDATNEKLVF.

Many counts were recorded for this clonotype. V and J are TRBV20-1 and TRBJ2-7; 9 bases line up with TRBD2. Germline V gene data show CDR1 as DFQATT and CDR2 as SNEGSKA (reference sequence). The CDR3 is 13 amino acids. The CDR3 is CQLAGAASYEQYF. DNA for the CDR3: TGCCAATTAGCGGGGGCTGCCTCCTACGAGCAGTACTTC.

This clonotype was counted only a few times. The chain carries TRBV7-9 and TRBJ2-5; 7 nucleotides agree with TRBD2. Germline CDR1 SEHNR, CDR2 FQNEAQ (reference sequence). The V segment lost 4 bases and the J segment 2 bases; nucleotides outside the gene matches: 10. This CDR3 contains 16 residues. CDR3 DNA: TGTGCCAGCAGCTCCCCCCTAGCGGTTGATCAAGAGACCCAGTACTTC. It is translated as CASSSPLAVDQETQYF.

This clonotype appeared many times. V gene TRBV28 combines with J gene TRBJ2-7, with 8 bases identical to TRBD1. In germline, CDR1 is MDHEN, CDR2 SYDVKM. The CDR3 has 14 residues. The V segment lost 3 bases and the J segment 7 bases; nucleotides outside the gene matches: 8. In nucleotides, the CDR3 is TGTGCCAGCAGTTTCGTGCAGGGGGCGGGAGAGCAGTACTTC. Translation gives CASSFVQGAGEQYF.

The rearrangement joins TRBV9 to TRBJ1-1; D might be TRBD1 (6 bases). V was trimmed by 4 bases and J by 4 bases, leaving 20 bases between them. Germline V gene sequence: CDR1 SGDLS, CDR2 YYNGEE. The CDR3 spans 16 residues. The CDR3 is CASSRDGGGLGTEAFF. The CDR3 region has the DNA TGTGCCAGCAGCAGGGACGGGGGGGGGCTTGGCACTGAAGCTTTCTTT. The complete variable domain, with remaining parts taken from reference TRBV9 and TRBJ1-1, reads DSGVTQTPKHLITATGQRVTLRCSPRSGDLSVYWYQQSLDQGLQFLIQYYNGEERAKGNILERFSAQQFPDLHSELNLSSLELGDSALYFCASSRDGGGLGTEAFFGQGTRLTVV.

This rearrangement joins TRBV19 to TRBJ2-7; maybe TRBD2 (6 bases). V dropped 4 bases and J dropped 7 bases, with 14 bases sitting between them. This CDR3 has 13 amino acids. The germline CDR1 and CDR2 sequences are LNHDA and SQIVND (reference sequence). In DNA form, the CDR3 reads TGTGCCAGTAGTACGGGGGACGGTGGGGAGCAGTACTTC. Translated: CASSTGDGGEQYF.

Concerning this clonotype itself: With a much larger clone just one base away, this may be a read error. The rearrangement uses TRBV11-2 and TRBJ2-6; TRBD1 or TRBD2 may be the D gene (6 bases each). Germline CDR1 reads SGHAT; CDR2 reads FQNNGV. The CDR3 is 15 amino acids. DNA of the CDR3: TGTGCCGGCAGCTTTGGGGGGCTGGGGGCCAACGTCCTGACTTTC. It specifies CAGSFGGLGANVLTF.

This clonotype appeared a few times. CDR3 in amino acids: CASSSVAGGLDTQYF. The CDR3 region has the DNA TGTGCCAGCAGTTCCGTAGCGGGAGGGTTAGATACGCAGTATTTT. The chain combines TRBV6-2 or TRBV6-3 with TRBJ2-3, with 11 nucleotides matching TRBD2. The germline CDR1 and CDR2 sequences are MNHEY and SVGEGT. This CDR3 region has 15 residues. Losses at the gene ends were 4 bases for V and 5 bases for J; bases not matched to a gene: 5.

Many counts were recorded for this clonotype. The chain joins TRBV5-1 to TRBJ2-7; a possible D gene is TRBD2 (5 bases). CDR3 length: 13 residues. Trimming stripped 2 bases from V and 3 bases from J, with 9 bases between. Germline CDR1 and CDR2: SGHRS and YFSETQ. CDR3 DNA: TGCGCCAGCAGCTTCGTCGGGGACTACGAGCAGTACTTC. It is translated as CASSFVGDYEQYF.

As to this clonotype: This clone may be a read error of a much larger clone one base away. V gene TRBV12-3 or TRBV12-4 combines with J gene TRBJ2-2, with 9 bases fitting TRBD2. V dropped 7 bases and J dropped 6; count of bases not matched to a gene: 9. This CDR3 contains 15 residues. This CDR3 reads CASIPEAGGPGELFF. The CDR3 nucleotides read TGTGCCAGCATCCCCGAAGCGGGAGGTCCCGGGGAGCTGTTTTTT.

This chain uses TRBV7-9 with TRBJ2-7; 7 positions agree with TRBD1. Germline V gene lookup returns CDR1 SEHNR and CDR2 FQNEAQ (reference sequence). This CDR3 region has 12 residues. Germline trimming cut 11 bases from V and 5 bases from J; bases unmatched to any gene: 9. This CDR3 reads CAGTPTGNEQYF. The CDR3 DNA reads as TGTGCCGGTACCCCGACAGGGAACGAGCAGTACTTC.

As concerns this clonotype: No conserved phenylalanine or tryptophan is present at the end of the CDR3, so a read error is the likely explanation. The chain couples TRBV27 to TRBJ2-3; perhaps TRBD1 as D (5 bases). Germline CDR1 is MNHEY and CDR2 is SMNVEV (reference sequence). The germline V and J ends were trimmed by 0 bases and 0 bases, with 13 bases remaining between them. The CDR3 is 17 residues long. The CDR3 loop reads CASSLSISGKSTDTQYS. Written as DNA, the CDR3 is TGTGCCAGCAGTTTATCGATTTCAGGGAAAAGCACAGATACGCAGTATTCT.

Many counts were recorded for this clonotype. The V call is TRBV9, the J call TRBJ2-3; 10 nucleotides agree with TRBD2. Germline loops: CDR1 SGDLS, CDR2 YYNGEE. V trimming: 3 bases; J trimming: 2 bases; junction bases outside the gene matches: 12. CDR3 length: 18 amino acids. CDR3 DNA sequence: TGTGCCAGCAGCGATGGGACTCTAGCGGGGGCCCCCACAGATACGCAGTATTTT. It codes for CASSDGTLAGAPTDTQYF.

This clonotype was seen many times. The CDR3 DNA sequence: TGTGCCAGCAGCCAGGGGACAGGTGAAGCTTTCTTT. This gives the protein CASSQGTGEAFF. The genes are TRBV7-9 and TRBJ1-1; 8 nucleotides align to TRBD1. With 5 bases clipped from V and 7 bases from J, the junction kept 3 bases outside the gene matches. Germline-derived CDR1 and CDR2 are SEHNR and FQNEAQ (reference sequence). This CDR3 has 12 amino acids. The full variable domain, its missing parts supplied by reference TRBV7-9 and TRBJ1-1, is DTGVSQNPRHKITKRGQNVTFRCDPISEHNRLYWYRQTLGQGPEFLTYFQNEAQLEKSRLLSDRFSAERPKGSFSTLEIQRTEQGDSAMYLCASSQGTGEAFFGQGTRLTVV.

This clonotype was seen many times. The chain employs TRBV27 and TRBJ1-5, with D possibly being TRBD1 (6 bases). This CDR3 is 13 amino acids long. Germline CDR1 and CDR2: MNHEY and SMNVEV (reference sequence). The ends were cut back, 5 bases at V and 7 bases at J, with 12 bases in the middle. The CDR3 DNA follows: TGTGCCAGCAGTATCGAGGGGGACCAGCCCCAGCATTTT. Its translation: CASSIEGDQPQHF.

This clonotype has ten or more counts. This chain uses TRBV25-1 with TRBJ1-1; D possibly corresponds to TRBD1 (5 bases). V was cut by 0 bases and J by 1 base, with 18 bases left in between. Germline V CDR1 and CDR2: MGHDK, SYGVNS. This CDR3 region has 18 residues. CDR3 in DNA: TGTGCCAGCAGTGAATATATCCCTCAAATTGGGGGGAACACTGAAGCTTTCTTT. Translated: CASSEYIPQIGGNTEAFF. The whole variable domain, filled in from reference TRBV25-1 and TRBJ1-1, reads EADIYQTPRYLVIGTGKKITLECSQTMGHDKMYWYQQDPGMELHLIHYSYGVNSTEKGDLSSESTVSRIRTEHFPLTLESARPSHTSQYLCASSEYIPQIGGNTEAFFGQGTRLTVV.

As concerns this clonotype: One end of the junction fails to match germline, which may point to a read error. This chain connects TRBV12-5 to TRBJ2-1, with D tentatively TRBD1 (6 bases). CDR1 is LGHNT and CDR2 is FRNRAP in the germline V gene. The CDR3 contains 15 residues. The CDR3 spells CASVAPGEPYDEQFF. Written as DNA, the CDR3 is TGTGCTAGTGTAGCTCCAGGGGAACCCTACGATGAGCAGTTCTTC.

This clonotype came up many times. This sequence joins TRBV28 and TRBJ2-3; D remains unclear. V lost 4 bases and J lost 1, with 9 bases in between. Per the germline V gene, CDR1 is MDHEN and CDR2 is SYDVKM. This CDR3 region has 14 residues. CDR3 in amino acids: CASSSVTGTDTQYF. CDR3 sequence (DNA): TGTGCCAGCAGTTCGGTAACTGGCACAGATACGCAGTATTTT.

This clonotype was observed at least ten times. This chain links TRBV28 with TRBJ1-5; D is undetermined. The V and J ends lost 3 bases and 0 bases respectively, with 6 bases between them. The CDR3 is 14 amino acids. Germline V gene sequence: CDR1 MDHEN, CDR2 SYDVKM. CDR3 amino acids: CASSFIFSNQPQHF. The CDR3 nucleotides are TGTGCCAGCAGTTTTATATTTAGCAATCAGCCCCAGCATTTT.

The chain links TRBV12-3 or TRBV12-4 to TRBJ2-3; no definite D call. The CDR3 has 17 residues. V was shortened by 7 bases and J by 2 bases, with 22 bases between the two germline ends. Written as DNA, the CDR3 is TGTGCCAGCATTGGTAACGACAAGTTCGGAAACACAGATACGCAGTATTTT. Amino acids: CASIGNDKFGNTDTQYF.

The chain joins TRBV7-3 to TRBJ2-3; 10 bases are shared with TRBD2. The CDR3 length is 18 residues. From germline, CDR1 is SGHTA and CDR2 FQGTGA. V was clipped by 8 bases and J by 4 bases; unmatched bases: 18. The CDR3 DNA follows: TGTGCCAGCGGCGGTTGGGCTAGCGGGAGTCCTGCGGCAGATACGCAGTATTTT. It yields the protein CASGGWASGSPAADTQYF.